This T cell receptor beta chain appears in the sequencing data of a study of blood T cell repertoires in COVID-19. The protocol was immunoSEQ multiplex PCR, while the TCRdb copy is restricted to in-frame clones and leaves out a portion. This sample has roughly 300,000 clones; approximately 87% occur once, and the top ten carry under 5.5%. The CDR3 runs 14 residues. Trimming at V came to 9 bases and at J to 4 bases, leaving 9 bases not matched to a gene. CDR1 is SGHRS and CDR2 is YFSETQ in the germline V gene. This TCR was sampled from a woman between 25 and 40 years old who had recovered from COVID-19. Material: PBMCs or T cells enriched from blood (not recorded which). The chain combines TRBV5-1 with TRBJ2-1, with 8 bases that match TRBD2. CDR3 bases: TGCGCCACCGCTTTAGCGGGGCCTTACAATGAGCAGTTCTTC. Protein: CATALAGPYNEQFF.